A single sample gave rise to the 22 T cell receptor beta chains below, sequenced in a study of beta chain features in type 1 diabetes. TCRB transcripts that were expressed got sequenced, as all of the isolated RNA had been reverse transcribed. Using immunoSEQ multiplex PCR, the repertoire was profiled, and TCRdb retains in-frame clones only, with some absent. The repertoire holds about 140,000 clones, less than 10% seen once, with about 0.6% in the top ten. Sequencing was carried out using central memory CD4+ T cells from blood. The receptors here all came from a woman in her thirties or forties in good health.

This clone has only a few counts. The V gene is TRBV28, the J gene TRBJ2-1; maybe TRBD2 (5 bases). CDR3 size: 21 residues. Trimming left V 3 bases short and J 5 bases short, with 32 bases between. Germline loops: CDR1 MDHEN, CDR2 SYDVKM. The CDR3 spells CASSFYPMTRPRGNLNNEQFF. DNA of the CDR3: TGTGCCAGCAGTTTCTACCCGATGACCCGACCCCGAGGGAACCTCAACAATGAGCAGTTCTTC.

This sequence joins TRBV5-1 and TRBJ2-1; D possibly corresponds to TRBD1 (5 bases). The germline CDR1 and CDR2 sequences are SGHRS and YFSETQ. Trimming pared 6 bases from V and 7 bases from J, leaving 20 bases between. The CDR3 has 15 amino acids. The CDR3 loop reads CASTVSGAPENEQFF. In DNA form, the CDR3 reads TGCGCCAGCACCGTCTCTGGGGCGCCGGAAAATGAGCAGTTCTTC.

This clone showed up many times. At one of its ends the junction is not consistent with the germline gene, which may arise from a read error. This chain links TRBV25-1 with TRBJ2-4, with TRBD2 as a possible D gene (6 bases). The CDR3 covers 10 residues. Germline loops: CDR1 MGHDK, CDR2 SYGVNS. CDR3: CASIGGANDF. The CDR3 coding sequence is TGTGCCAGCATCGGCGGGGCCAACGACTTC.

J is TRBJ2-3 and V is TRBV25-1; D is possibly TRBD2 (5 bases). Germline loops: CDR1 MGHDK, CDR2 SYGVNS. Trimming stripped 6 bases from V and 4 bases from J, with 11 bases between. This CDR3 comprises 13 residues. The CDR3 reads CASRASMADTQYF. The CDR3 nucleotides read TGTGCCAGCAGAGCTAGCATGGCAGATACGCAGTATTTT.

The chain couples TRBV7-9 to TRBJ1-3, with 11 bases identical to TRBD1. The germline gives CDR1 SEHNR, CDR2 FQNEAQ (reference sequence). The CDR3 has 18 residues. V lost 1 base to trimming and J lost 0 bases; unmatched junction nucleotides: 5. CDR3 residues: CASSLEGQGDVSGNTIYF. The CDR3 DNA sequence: TGTGCCAGCAGCTTAGAGGGACAGGGGGACGTCTCTGGAAACACCATATATTTT. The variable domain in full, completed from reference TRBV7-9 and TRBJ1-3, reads DTGVSQNPRHKITKRGQNVTFRCDPISEHNRLYWYRQTLGQGPEFLTYFQNEAQLEKSRLLSDRFSAERPKGSFSTLEIQRTEQGDSAMYLCASSLEGQGDVSGNTIYFGEGSWLTVV.

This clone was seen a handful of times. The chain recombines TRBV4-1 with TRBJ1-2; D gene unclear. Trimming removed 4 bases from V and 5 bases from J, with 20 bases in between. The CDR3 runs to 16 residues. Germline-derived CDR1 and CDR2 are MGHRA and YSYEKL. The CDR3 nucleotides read TGCGCCAGCAGCCTAAGAGGACTGGCCCTGATTTATGGCTACACCTTC. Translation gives CASSLRGLALIYGYTF.

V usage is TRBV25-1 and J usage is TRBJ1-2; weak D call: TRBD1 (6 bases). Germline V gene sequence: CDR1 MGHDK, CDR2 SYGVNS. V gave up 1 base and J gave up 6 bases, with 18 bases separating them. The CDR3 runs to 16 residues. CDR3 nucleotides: TGTGCCAGCAGTGAATCGGCCGGAGACAGGATTAATGGCTACACCTTC. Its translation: CASSESAGDRINGYTF.

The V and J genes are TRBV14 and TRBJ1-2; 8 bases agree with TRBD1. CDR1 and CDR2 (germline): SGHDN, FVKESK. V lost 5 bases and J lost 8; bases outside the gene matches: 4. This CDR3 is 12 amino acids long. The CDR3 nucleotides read TGTGCCAGCAGCACTGCAGGGGGCGGCTACACCTTC. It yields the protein CASSTAGGGYTF.

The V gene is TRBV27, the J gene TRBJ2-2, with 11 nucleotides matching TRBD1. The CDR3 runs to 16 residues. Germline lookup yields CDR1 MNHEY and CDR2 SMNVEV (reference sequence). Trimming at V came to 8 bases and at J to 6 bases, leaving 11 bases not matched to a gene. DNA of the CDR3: TGTGCCAGCTGGAAAGCTCCGGGACAGGGGGCCGGGGAGCTGTTTTTT. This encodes CASWKAPGQGAGELFF.

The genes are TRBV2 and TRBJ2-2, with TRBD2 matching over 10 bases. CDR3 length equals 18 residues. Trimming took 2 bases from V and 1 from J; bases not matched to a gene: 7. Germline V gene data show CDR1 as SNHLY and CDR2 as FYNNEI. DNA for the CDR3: TGTGCCAGCAGTGAAACTAGCGGGGACTCATTGAACACCGGGGAGCTGTTTTTT. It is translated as CASSETSGDSLNTGELFF.

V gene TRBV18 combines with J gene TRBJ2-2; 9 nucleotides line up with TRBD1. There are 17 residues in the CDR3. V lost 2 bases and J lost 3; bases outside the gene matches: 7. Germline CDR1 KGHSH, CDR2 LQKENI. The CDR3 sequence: CASSPFAQGAHTGELFF. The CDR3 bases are TGTGCCAGCTCACCATTCGCACAGGGGGCCCACACCGGGGAGCTGTTTTTT.

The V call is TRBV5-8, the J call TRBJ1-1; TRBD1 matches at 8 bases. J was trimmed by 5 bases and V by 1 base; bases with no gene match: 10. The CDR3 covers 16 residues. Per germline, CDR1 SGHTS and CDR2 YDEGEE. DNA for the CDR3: TGTGCCAGCAGCTTGCGGCAGGGGGCAGGTAAGACTGAAGCTTTCTTT. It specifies CASSLRQGAGKTEAFF.

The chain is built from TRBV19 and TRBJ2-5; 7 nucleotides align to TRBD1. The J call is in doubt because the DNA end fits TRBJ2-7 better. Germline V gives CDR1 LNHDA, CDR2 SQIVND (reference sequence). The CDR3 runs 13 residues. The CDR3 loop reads CASSKDRPYEQYF. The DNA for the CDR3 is TGTGCCAGTAGTAAGGACAGGCCCTACGAGCAGTACTTC.

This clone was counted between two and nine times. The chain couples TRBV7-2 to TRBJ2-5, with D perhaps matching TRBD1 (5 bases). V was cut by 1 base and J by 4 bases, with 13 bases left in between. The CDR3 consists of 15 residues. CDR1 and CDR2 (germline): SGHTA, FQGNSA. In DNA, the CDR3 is TGTGCCAGCAGCTTAGGAGCAGGGCAAACAGAGACCCAGTACTTC. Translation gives CASSLGAGQTETQYF.

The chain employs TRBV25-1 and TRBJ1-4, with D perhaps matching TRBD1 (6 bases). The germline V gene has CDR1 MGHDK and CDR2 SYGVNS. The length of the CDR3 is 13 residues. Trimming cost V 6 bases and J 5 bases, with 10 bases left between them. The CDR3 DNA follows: TGTGCCAGCAGACAGGGTCTCAATGAAAAACTGTTTTTT. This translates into CASRQGLNEKLFF.

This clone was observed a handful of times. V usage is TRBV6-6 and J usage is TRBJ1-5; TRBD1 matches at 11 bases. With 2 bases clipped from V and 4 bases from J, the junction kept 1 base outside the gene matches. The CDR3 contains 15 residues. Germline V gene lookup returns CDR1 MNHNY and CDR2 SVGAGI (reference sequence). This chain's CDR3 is CASSYGDRGNQPQHF. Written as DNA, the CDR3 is TGTGCCAGCAGTTACGGGGACAGGGGGAATCAGCCCCAGCATTTT.

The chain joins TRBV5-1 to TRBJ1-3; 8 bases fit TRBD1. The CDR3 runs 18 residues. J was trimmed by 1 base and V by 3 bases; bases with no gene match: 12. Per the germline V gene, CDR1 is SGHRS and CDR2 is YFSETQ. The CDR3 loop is CASSWERTGMGSGNTIYF. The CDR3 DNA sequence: TGCGCCAGCAGCTGGGAACGGACAGGGATGGGATCTGGAAACACCATATATTTT.

In DNA, the CDR3 is TGTGCCAGCAGCCGAACTAGCGGGGGGGCGAATGAGCAGTTCTTC. Its translation: CASSRTSGGANEQFF. The chain links TRBV7-2 to TRBJ2-1, with TRBD2 matching 13 bases. The CDR3 extends over 15 amino acids. CDR1 is SGHTA and CDR2 is FQGNSA in the germline V gene. With 5 bases clipped from V and 7 bases from J, the junction kept 5 bases outside the gene matches. Drawing the rest from reference TRBV7-2 and TRBJ2-1, the complete variable domain is GAGVSQSPSNKVTEKGKDVELRCDPISGHTALYWYRQSLGQGLEFLIYFQGNSAPDKSGLPSDRFSAERTGGSVSTLTIQRTQQEDSAVYLCASSRTSGGANEQFFGPGTRLTVL.

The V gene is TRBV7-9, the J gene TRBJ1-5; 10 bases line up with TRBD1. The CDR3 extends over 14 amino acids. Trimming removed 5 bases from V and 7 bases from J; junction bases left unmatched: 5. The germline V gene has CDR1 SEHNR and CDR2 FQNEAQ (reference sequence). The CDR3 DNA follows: TGTGCCAGCAGCCCCAGACAGGGGGCGCAGCCCCAGCATTTT. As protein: CASSPRQGAQPQHF.

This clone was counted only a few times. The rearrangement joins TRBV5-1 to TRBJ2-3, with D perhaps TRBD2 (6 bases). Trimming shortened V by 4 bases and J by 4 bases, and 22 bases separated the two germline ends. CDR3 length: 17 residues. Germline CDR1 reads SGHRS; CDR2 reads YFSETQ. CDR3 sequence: CASSPGRRAEGADTQYF. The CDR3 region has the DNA TGCGCCAGCAGCCCCGGAAGACGGGCGGAGGGCGCAGATACGCAGTATTTT.

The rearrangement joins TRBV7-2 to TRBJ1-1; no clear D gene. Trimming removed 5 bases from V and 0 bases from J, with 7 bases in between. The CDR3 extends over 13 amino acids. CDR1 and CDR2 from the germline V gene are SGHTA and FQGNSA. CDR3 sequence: CASSKEVNTEAFF. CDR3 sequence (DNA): TGTGCCAGCAGCAAGGAGGTGAACACTGAAGCTTTCTTT.

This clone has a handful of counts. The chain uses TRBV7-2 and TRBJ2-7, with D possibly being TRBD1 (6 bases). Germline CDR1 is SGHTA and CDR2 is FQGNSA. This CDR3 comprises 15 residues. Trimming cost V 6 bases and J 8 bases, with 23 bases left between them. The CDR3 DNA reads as TGTGCCAGCAGGGTTACAGGGCCCGTATTCCGGAAGCAGTACTTC. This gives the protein CASRVTGPVFRKQYF.